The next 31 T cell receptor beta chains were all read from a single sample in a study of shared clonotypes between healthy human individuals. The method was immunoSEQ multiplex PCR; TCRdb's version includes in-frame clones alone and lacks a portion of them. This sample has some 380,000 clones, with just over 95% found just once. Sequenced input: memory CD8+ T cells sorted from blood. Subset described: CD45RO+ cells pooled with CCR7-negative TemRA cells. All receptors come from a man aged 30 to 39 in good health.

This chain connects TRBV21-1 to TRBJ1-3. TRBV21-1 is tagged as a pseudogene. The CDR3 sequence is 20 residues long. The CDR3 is CASSTKRGGAPGPSGNTIYF. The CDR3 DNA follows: TGTGCCAGCAGCACTAAGAGGGGGGGAGCTCCGGGCCCCTCTGGAAACACCATATATTTT.

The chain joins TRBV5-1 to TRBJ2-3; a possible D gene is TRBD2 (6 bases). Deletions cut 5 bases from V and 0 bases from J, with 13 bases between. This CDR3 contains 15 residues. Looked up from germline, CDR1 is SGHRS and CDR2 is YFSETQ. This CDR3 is CASSSGDSSTDTQYF. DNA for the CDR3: TGCGCCAGCAGTTCGGGGGACTCTAGCACAGATACGCAGTATTTT.

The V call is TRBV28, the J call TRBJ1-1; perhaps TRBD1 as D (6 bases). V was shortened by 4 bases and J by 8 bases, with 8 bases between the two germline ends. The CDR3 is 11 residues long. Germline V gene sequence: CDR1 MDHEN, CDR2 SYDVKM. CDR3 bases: TGTGCCAGCAGTTCCGGACAGGAAGCTTTCTTT. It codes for CASSSGQEAFF.

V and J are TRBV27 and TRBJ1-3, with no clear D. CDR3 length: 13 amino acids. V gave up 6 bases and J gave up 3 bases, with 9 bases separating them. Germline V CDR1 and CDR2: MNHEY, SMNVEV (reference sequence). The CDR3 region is CASSQDGGNTIYF. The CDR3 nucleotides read TGTGCCAGCAGCCAGGACGGTGGAAACACCATATATTTT.

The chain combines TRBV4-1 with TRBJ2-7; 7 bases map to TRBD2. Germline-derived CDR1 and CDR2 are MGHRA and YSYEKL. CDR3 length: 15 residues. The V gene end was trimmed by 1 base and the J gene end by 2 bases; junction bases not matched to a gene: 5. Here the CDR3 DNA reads TGCGCCAGCAGCCAAGCGGCTAGCGGTACCTACGAGCAGTACTTC. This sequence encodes CASSQAASGTYEQYF.

The CDR3 DNA reads as TGTGCCAGTAGTACCGGGACTAGCGAGCAGTACTTC. Its translation: CASSTGTSEQYF. V and J are TRBV19 and TRBJ2-7; 8 positions agree with TRBD2. This CDR3 spans 12 amino acids. Germline V gene lookup returns CDR1 LNHDA and CDR2 SQIVND (reference sequence). The J segment lost 6 bases and the V segment lost 4 bases, leaving 2 bases of the junction unmatched.

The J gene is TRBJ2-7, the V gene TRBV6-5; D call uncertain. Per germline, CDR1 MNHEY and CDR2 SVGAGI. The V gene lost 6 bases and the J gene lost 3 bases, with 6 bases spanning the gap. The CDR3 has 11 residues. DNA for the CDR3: TGTGCCAGCAGGGGCGGCTACGAGCAGTACTTC. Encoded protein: CASRGGYEQYF.

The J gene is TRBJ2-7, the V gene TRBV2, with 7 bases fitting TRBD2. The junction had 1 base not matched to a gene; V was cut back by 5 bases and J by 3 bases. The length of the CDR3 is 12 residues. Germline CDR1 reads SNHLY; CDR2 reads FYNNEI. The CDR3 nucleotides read TGTGCCAGCAGTCTAGCGGACTACGAGCAGTACTTC. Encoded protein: CASSLADYEQYF.

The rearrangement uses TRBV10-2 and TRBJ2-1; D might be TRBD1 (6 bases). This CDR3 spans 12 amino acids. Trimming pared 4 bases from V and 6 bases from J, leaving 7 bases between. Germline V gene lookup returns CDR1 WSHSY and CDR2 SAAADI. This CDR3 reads CASSVRGNEQFF. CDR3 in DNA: TGCGCCAGCAGTGTCAGGGGCAATGAGCAGTTCTTC.

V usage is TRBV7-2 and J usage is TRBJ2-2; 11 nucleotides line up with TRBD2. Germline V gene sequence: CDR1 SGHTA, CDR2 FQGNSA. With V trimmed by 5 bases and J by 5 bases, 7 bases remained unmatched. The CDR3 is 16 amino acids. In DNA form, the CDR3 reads TGTGCCAGCAGCATGGGACTAGCGGCCGTTACCGGGGAGCTGTTTTTT. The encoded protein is CASSMGLAAVTGELFF.

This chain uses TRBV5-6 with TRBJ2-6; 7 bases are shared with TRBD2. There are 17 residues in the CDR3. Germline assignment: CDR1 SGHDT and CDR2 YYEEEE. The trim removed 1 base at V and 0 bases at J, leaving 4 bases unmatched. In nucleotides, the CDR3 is TGTGCCAGCAGCTTGTTGGGGAGGGACTCTGGGGCCAACGTCCTGACTTTC. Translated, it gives CASSLLGRDSGANVLTF.

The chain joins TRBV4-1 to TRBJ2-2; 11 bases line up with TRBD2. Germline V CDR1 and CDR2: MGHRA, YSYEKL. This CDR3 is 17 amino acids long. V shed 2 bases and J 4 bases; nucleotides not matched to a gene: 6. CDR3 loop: CASSQQILAGATGELFF. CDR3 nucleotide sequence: TGCGCCAGCAGCCAACAAATACTAGCGGGGGCCACCGGGGAGCTGTTTTTT.

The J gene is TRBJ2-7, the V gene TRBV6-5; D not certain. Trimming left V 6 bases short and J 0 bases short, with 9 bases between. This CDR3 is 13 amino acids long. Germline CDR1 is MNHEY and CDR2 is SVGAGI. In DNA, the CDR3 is TGTGCCAGCAGCCAGCCCTTCTCCTACGAGCAGTACTTC. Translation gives CASSQPFSYEQYF.

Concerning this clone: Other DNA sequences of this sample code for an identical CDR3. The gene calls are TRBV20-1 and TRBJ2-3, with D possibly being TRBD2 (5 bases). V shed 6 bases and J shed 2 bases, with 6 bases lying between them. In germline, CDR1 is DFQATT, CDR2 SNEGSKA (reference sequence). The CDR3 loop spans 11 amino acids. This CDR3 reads CSAGNTDTQYF. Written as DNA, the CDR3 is TGCAGTGCCGGGAACACAGATACGCAGTATTTT.

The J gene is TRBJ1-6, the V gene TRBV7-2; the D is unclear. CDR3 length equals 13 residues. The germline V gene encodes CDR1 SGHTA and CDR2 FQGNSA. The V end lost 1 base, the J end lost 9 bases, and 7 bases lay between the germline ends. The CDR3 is CASSLGFSSPLHF. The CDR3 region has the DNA TGTGCCAGCAGCTTAGGTTTTTCTTCACCCCTCCACTTT.

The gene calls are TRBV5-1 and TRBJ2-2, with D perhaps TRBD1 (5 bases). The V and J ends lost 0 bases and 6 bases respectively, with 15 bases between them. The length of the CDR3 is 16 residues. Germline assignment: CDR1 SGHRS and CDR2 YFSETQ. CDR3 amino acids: CASSLEGYREAGELFF. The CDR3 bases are TGCGCCAGCAGCTTGGAGGGGTATAGGGAAGCCGGGGAGCTGTTTTTT.

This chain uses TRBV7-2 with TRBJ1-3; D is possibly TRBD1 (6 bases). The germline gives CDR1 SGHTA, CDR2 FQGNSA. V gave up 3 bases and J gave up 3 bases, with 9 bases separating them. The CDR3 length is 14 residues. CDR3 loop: CASSFGQIGNTIYF. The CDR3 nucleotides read TGTGCCAGCAGCTTCGGACAGATTGGAAACACCATATATTTT.

The CDR3 DNA follows: TGTGCCAGCGGTATAATAGCGGGAGCAAGGAATGAGCAGTTCTTC. It yields the protein CASGIIAGARNEQFF. V and J are TRBV7-3 and TRBJ2-1; TRBD2 aligns across 9 bases. This CDR3 spans 15 amino acids. Germline-derived CDR1 and CDR2 are SGHTA and FQGTGA. Germline trimming cut 8 bases from V and 7 bases from J; bases unmatched to any gene: 12.

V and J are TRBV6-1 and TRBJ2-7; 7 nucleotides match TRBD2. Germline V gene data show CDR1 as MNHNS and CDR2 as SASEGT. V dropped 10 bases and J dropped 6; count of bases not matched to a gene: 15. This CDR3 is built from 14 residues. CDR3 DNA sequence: TGTGCCACTAAAGCGGGACTCACCGTTGGCGAGCAGTACTTC. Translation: CATKAGLTVGEQYF.

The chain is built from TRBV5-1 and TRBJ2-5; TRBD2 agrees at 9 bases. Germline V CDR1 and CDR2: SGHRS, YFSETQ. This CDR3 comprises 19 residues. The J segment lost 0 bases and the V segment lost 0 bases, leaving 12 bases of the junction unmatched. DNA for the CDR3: TGCGCCAGCAGCTTGGATTGGGCTAGCGGGGTCGTAGACCAAGAGACCCAGTACTTC. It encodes CASSLDWASGVVDQETQYF.

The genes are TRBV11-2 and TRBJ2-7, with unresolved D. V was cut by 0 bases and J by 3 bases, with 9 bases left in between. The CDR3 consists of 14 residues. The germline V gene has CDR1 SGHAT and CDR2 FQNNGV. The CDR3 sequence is CASSLEGFRYEQYF. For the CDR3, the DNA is TGTGCCAGCAGCTTAGAAGGTTTCCGCTACGAGCAGTACTTC.

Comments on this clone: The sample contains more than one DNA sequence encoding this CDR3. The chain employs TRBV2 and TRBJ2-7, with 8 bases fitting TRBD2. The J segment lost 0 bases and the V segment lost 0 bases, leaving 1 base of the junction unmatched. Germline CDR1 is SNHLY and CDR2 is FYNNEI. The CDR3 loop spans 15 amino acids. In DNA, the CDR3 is TGTGCCAGCAGTGAAGCCGGGACTAGCTCCTACGAGCAGTACTTC. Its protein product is CASSEAGTSSYEQYF.

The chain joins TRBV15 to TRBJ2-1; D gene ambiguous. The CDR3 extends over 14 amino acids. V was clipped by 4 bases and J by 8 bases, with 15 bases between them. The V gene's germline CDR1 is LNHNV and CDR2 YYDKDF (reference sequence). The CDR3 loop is CATSIRRVVDEQFF. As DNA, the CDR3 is TGTGCCACCAGCATACGACGAGTAGTGGATGAGCAGTTCTTC.

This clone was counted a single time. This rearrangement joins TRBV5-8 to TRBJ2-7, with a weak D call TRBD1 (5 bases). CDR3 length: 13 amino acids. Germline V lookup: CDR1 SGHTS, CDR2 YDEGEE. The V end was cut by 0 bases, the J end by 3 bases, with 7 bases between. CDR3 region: CASSLGGFYEQYF. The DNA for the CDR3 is TGTGCCAGCAGCTTGGGGGGCTTCTACGAGCAGTACTTC.

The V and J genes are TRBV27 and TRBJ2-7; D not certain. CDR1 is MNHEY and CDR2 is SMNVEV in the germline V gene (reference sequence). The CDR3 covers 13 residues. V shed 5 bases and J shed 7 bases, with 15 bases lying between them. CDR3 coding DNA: TGTGCCAGCAGTCATAGCAACCTACGGGAGCAGTACTTC. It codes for CASSHSNLREQYF.

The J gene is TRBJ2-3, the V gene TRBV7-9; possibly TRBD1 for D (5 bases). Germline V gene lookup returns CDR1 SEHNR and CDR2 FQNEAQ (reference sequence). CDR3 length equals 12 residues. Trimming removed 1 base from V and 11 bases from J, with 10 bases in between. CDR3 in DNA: TGTGCCAGCAGCTTAGGTCCCAGGGTGCAGTATTTT. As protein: CASSLGPRVQYF.

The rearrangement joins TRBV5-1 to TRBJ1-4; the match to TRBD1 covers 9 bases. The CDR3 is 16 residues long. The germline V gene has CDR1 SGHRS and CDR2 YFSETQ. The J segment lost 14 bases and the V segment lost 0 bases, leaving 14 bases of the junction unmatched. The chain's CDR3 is CASSLAVGQGLKGLFF. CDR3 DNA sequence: TGCGCCAGCAGCTTGGCCGTTGGACAGGGGTTGAAAGGGCTGTTTTTT.

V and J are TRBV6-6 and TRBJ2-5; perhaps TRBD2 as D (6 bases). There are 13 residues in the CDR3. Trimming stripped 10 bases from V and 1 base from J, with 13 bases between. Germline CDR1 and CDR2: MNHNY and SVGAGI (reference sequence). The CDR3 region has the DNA TGTGCCACGCGCGGGGCAGCCCAAGAGACCCAGTACTTC. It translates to CATRGAAQETQYF.

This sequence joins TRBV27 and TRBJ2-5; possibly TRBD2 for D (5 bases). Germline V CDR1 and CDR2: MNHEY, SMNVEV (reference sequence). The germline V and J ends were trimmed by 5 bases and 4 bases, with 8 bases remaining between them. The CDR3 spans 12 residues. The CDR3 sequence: CASSPAGETQYF. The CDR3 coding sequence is TGTGCCAGCAGTCCCGCGGGAGAGACCCAGTACTTC.

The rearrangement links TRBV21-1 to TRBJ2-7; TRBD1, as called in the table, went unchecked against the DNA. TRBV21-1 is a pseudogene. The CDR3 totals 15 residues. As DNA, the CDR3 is TGTGCCAGCAGCAAAGCGCGGGACAGGGTGAACGAGCAGTACTTC. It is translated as CASSKARDRVNEQYF.

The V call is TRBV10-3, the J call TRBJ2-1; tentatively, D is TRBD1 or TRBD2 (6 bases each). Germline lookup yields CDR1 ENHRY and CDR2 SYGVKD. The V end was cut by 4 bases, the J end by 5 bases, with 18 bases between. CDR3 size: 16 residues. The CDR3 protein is CAISAGGGITNNEQFF. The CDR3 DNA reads TGTGCCATCAGTGCCGGGGGCGGGATAACCAACAATGAGCAGTTCTTC.